The sequence of this T cell receptor beta chain was determined in a study of control samples from healthy donors and cancer patients. Trimming pared 8 bases from V and 2 bases from J, leaving 19 bases between. Germline V gene lookup returns CDR1 SGHNT and CDR2 YENEEA. This CDR3 region has 15 residues. This table comes from immunoSEQ multiplex PCR, and its TCRdb copy is limited to in-frame clones, with some not included. This table holds 140,000 or so clones, around 90% found once. The sequence came from a young man in good health. The chain couples TRBV11-3 to TRBJ2-7, with D unresolved. The sequenced material came from blood. This CDR3 is CASGPRYGVAYEQYF. CDR3 nucleotide sequence: TGTGCCAGCGGGCCCCGTTACGGAGTAGCCTACGAGCAGTACTTC. Using reference TRBV11-3 and TRBJ2-7 for the parts outside the CDR3, the full variable domain is EAGVVQSPRYKIIEKKQPVAFWCNPISGHNTLYWYLQNLGQGPELLIRYENEEAVDDSQLPKDRFSAERLKGVDSTLKIQPAELGDSAVYLCASGPRYGVAYEQYFGPGTRLTVT.